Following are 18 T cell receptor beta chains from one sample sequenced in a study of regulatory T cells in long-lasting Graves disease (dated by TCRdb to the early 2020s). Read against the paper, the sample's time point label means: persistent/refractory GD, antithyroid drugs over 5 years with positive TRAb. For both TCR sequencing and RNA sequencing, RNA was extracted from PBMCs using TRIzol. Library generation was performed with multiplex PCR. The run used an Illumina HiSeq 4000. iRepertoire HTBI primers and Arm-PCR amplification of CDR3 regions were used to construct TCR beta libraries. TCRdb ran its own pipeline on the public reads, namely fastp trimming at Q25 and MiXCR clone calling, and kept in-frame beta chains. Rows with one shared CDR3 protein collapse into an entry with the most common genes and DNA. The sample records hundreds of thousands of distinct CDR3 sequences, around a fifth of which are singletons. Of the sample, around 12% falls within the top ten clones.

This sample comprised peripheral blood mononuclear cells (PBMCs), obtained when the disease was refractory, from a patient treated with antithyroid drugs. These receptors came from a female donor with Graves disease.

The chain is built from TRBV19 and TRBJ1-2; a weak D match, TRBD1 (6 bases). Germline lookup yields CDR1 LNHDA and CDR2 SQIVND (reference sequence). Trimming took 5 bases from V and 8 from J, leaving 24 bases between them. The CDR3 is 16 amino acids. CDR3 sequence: CASSLNRDTLPEGYTF. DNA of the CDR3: TGTGCCAGTAGTCTAAACCGGGACACCCTCCCAGAGGGCTACACCTTC. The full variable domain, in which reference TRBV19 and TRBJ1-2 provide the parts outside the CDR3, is DGGITQSPKYLFRKEGQNVTLSCEQNLNHDAMYWYRQDPGQGLRLIYYSQIVNDFQKGDIAEGYSVSREKKESFPLTVTSAQKNPTAFYLCASSLNRDTLPEGYTFGSGTRLTVV.

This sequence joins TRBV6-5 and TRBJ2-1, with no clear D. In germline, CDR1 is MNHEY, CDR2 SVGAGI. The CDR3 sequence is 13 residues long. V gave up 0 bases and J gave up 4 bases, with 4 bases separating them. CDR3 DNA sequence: TGTGCCAGCAGTTACTCCAGATACAATGAGCAGTTCTTC. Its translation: CASSYSRYNEQFF.

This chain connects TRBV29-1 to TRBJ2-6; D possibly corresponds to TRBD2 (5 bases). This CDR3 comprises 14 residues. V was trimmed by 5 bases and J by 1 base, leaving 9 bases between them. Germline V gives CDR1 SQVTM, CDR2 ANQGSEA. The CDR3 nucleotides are TGCAGCGTTTACGGGGAATCTGGGGCCAACGTCCTGACTTTC. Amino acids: CSVYGESGANVLTF.

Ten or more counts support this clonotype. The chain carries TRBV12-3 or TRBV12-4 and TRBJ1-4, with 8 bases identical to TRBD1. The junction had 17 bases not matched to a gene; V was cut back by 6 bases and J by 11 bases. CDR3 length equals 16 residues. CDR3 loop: CASSLGQALGRLKLFF. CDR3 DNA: TGTGCCAGCAGCCTGGGACAGGCCCTGGGTCGGTTGAAACTGTTTTTT.

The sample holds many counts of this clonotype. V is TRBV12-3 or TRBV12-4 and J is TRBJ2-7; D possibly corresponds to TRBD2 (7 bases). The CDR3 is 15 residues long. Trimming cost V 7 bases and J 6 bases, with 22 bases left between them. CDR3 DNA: TGTGCCAGCACCCTAGGGGGGGGACGTGAATCCGAGCAGTACTTC. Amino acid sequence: CASTLGGGRESEQYF.

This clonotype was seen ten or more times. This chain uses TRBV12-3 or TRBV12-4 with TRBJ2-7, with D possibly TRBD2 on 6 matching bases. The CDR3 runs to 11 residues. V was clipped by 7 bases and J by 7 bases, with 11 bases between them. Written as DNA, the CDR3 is TGTGCCAGCATTGGGGCGGGGGAGCAGTACTTC. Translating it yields CASIGAGEQYF.

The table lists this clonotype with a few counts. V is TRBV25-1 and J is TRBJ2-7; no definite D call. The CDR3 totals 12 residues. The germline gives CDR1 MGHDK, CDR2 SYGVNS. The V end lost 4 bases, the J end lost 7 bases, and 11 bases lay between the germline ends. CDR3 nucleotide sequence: TGTGCCAGCAGTGCCCCCATAGGGGAGCAGTACTTC. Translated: CASSAPIGEQYF.

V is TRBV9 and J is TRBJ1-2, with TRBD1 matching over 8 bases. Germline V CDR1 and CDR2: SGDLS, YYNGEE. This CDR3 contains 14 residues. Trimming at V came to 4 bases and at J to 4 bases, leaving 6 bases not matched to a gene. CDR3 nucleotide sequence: TGTGCCAGCAGCCCCGCTCAGGGGGCCTATGGCTACACCTTC. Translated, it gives CASSPAQGAYGYTF.

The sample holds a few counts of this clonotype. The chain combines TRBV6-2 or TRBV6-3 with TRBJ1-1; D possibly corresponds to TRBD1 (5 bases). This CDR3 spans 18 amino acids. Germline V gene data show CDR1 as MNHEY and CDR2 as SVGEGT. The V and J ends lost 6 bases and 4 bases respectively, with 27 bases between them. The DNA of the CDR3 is TGTGCCAGCAGAACGAATCCGGGACGAGATTTCCTCGCCACTGAAGCTTTCTTT. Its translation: CASRTNPGRDFLATEAFF.

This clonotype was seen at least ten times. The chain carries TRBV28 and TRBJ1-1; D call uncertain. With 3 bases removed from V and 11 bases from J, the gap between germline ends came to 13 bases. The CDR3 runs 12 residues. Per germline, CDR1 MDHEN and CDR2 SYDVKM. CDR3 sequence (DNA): TGTGCCAGCAGTTTTGGACCCCTTAGTGCTTTCTTT. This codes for CASSFGPLSAFF.

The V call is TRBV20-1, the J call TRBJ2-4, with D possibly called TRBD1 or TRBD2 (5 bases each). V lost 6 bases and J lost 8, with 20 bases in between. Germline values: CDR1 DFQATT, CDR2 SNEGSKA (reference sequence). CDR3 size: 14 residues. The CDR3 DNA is TGCAGTGCCGTGATCGGTCCGGGGCGAGACATTCAGTACTTC. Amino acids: CSAVIGPGRDIQYF.

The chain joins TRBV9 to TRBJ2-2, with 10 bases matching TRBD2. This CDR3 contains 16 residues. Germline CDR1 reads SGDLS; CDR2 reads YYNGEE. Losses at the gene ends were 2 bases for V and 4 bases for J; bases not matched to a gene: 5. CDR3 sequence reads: CASSVTSGFSTGELFF. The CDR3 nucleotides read TGTGCCAGCAGCGTGACTAGCGGGTTTTCCACCGGGGAGCTGTTTTTT. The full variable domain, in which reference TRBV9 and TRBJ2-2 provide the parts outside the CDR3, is DSGVTQTPKHLITATGQRVTLRCSPRSGDLSVYWYQQSLDQGLQFLIQYYNGEERAKGNILERFSAQQFPDLHSELNLSSLELGDSALYFCASSVTSGFSTGELFFGEGSRLTVL.

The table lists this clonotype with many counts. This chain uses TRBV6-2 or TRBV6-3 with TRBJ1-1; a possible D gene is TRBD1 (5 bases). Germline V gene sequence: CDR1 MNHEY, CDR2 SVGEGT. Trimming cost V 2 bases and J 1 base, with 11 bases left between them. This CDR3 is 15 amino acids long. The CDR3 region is CASSYLPGQNTEAFF. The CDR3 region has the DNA TGTGCCAGCAGTTACCTGCCTGGACAGAACACTGAAGCTTTCTTT.

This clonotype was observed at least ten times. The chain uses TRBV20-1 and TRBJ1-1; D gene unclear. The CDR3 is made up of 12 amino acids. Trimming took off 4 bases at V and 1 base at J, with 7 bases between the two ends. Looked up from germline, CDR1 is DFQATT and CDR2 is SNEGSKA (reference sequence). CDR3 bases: TGCAGTGCTACACAGAAGAACACTGAAGCTTTCTTT. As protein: CSATQKNTEAFF.

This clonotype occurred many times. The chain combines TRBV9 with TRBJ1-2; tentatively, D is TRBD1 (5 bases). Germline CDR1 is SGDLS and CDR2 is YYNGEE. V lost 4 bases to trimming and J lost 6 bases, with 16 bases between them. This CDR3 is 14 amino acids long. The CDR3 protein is CASSPQTGLNGYTF. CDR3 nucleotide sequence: TGTGCCAGCAGCCCCCAGACGGGACTTAATGGCTACACCTTC.

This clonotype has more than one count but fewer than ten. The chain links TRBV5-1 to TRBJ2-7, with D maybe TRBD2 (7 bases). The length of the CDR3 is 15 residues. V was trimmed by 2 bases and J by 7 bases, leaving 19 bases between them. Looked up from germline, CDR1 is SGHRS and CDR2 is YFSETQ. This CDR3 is CASSLGSGGGQEQYF. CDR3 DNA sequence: TGCGCCAGCAGCTTAGGGAGTGGCGGGGGCCAGGAGCAGTACTTC.

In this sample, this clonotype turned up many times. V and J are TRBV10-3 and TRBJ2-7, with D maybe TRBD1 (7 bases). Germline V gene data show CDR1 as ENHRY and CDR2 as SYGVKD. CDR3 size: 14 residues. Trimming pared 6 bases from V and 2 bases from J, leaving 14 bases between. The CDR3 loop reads CAIRVGGGPYEQYF. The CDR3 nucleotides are TGTGCCATCAGGGTCGGAGGGGGCCCCTACGAGCAGTACTTC.

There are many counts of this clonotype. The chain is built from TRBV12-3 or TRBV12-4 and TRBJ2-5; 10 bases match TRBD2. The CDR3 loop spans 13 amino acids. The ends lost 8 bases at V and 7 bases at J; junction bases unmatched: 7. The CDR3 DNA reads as TGTGCCAGCCCAAGCGGGGGGGCCGTGACCCAGTACTTC. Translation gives CASPSGGAVTQYF.